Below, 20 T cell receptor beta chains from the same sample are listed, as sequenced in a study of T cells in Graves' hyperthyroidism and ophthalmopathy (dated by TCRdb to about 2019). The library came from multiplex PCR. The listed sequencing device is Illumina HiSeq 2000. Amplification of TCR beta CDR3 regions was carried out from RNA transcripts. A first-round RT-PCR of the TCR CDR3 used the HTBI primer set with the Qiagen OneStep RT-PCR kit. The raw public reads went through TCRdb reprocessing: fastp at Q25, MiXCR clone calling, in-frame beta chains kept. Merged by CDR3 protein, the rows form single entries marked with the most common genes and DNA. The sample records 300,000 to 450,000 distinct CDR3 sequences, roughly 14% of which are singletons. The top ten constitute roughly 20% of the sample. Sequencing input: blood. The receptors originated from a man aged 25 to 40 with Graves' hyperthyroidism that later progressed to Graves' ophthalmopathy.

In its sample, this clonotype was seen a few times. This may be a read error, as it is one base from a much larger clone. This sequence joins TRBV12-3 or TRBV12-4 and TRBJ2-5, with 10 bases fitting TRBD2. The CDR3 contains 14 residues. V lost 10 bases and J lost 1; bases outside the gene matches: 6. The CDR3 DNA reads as TGTGCCATTTCGGCTAGCGGGGGCCAAGAGACCCAGTACTTC. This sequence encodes CAISASGGQETQYF.

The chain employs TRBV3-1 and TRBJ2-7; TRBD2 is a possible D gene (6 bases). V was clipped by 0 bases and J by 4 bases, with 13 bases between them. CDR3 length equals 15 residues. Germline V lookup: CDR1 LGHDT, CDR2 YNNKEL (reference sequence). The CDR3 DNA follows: TGTGCCAGCAGCCAAGATAGGAGGGTTTCGTACGAGCAGTACTTC. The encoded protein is CASSQDRRVSYEQYF.

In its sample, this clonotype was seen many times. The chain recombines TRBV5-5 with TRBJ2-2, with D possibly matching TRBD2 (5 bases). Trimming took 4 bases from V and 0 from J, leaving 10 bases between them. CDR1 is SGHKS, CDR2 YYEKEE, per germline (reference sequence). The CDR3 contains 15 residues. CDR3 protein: CASSPWGANTGELFF. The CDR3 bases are TGTGCCAGCAGCCCCTGGGGAGCGAACACCGGGGAGCTGTTTTTT.

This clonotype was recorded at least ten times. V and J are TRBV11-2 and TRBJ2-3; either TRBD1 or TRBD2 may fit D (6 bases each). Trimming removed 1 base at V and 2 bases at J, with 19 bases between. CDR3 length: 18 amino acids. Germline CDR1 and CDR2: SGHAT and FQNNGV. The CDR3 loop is CASSLVDWYREDTDTQYF. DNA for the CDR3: TGTGCCAGCAGCTTAGTTGATTGGTACAGGGAGGACACAGATACGCAGTATTTT.

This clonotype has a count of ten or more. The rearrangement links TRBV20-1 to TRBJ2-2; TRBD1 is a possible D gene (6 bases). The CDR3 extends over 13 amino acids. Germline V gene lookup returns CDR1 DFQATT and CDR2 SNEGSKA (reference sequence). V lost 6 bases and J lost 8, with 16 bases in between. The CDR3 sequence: CSATHLGAGELFF. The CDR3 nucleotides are TGCAGTGCGACCCACCTGGGGGCTGGGGAGCTGTTTTTT.

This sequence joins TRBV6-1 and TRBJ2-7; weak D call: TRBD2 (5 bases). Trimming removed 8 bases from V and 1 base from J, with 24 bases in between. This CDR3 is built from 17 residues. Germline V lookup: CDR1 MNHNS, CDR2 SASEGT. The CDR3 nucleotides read TGTGCCAGCCAGGAGACATTTAGTCCCCGAGGGTCCTACGAGCAGTACTTC. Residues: CASQETFSPRGSYEQYF.

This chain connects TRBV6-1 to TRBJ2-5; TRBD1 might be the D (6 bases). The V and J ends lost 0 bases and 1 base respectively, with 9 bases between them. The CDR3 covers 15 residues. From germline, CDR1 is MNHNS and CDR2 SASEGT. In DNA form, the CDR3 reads TGTGCCAGCAGTGAAGCCCCGGACAGCCAAGAGACCCAGTACTTC. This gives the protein CASSEAPDSQETQYF.

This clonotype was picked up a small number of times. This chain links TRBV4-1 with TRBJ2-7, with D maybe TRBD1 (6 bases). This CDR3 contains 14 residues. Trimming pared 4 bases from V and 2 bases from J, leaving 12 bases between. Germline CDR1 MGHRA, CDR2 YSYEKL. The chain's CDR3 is CASSRPDRPYEQYF. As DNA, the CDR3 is TGCGCCAGCAGCCGCCCGGACAGACCCTACGAGCAGTACTTC.

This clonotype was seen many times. CDR3 amino acids: CASSRTSGGGETQYF. The CDR3 nucleotides read TGTGCCAGCAGTAGGACTAGCGGGGGGGGGGAGACCCAGTACTTC. The rearrangement uses TRBV12-3 or TRBV12-4 and TRBJ2-5; 15 positions match TRBD2. The CDR3 totals 15 residues. V was pared by 5 bases and J by 5 bases, with 3 bases of the junction left unmatched.

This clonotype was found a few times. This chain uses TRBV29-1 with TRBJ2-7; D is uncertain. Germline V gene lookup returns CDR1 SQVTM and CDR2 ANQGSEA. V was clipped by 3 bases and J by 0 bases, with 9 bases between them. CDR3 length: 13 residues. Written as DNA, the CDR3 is TGCAGCGTTGAGGACCCGTCCTCCTACGAGCAGTACTTC. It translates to CSVEDPSSYEQYF.

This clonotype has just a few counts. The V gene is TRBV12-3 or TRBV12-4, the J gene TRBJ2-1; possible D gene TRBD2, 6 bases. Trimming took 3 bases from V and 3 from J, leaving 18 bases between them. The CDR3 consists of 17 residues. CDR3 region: CASSFGSPSEGYNEQFF. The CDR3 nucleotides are TGTGCCAGCAGTTTCGGAAGCCCCTCGGAGGGCTACAATGAGCAGTTCTTC.

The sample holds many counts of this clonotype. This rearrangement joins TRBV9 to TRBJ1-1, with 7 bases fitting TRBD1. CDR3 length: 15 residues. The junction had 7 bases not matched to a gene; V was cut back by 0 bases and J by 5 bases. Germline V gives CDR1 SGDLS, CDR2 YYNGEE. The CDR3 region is CASSVGGGARTEAFF. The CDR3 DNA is TGTGCCAGCAGCGTAGGAGGGGGCGCGAGGACTGAAGCTTTCTTT. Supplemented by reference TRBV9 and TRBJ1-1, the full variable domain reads DSGVTQTPKHLITATGQRVTLRCSPRSGDLSVYWYQQSLDQGLQFLIQYYNGEERAKGNILERFSAQQFPDLHSELNLSSLELGDSALYFCASSVGGGARTEAFFGQGTRLTVV.

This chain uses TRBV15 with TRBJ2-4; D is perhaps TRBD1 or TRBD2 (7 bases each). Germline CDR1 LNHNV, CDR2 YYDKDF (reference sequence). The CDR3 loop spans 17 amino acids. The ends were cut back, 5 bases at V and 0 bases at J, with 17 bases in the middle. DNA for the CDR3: TGTGCCACCAGCGCCCCAGGGGGGGGGGAAGCCAAAAACATTCAGTACTTC. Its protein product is CATSAPGGGEAKNIQYF.

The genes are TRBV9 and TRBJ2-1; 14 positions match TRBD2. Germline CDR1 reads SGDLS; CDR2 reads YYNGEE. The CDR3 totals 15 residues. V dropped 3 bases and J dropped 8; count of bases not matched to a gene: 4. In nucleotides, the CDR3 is TGTGCCAGCAGCGAGGGACTAGCGGGGGTCTATGAGCAGTTCTTC. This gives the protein CASSEGLAGVYEQFF.

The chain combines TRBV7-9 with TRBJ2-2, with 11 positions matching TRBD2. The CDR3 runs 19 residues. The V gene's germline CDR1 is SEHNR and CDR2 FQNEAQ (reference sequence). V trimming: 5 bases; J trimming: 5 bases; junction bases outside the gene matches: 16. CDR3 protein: CASSPGRLAGGLRTGELFF. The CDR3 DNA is TGTGCCAGCAGCCCGGGGCGGCTAGCGGGGGGCCTGAGGACCGGGGAGCTGTTTTTT.

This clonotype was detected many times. CDR3: CASSLPVRGLGTDTQYF. The CDR3 coding sequence is TGTGCCAGCAGTTTACCGGTCCGGGGGCTTGGCACAGATACGCAGTATTTT. The chain joins TRBV28 to TRBJ2-3; possibly TRBD1 or TRBD2 for D (6 bases each). The germline gives CDR1 MDHEN, CDR2 SYDVKM. V dropped 2 bases and J dropped 1 base, with 16 bases sitting between them. This CDR3 spans 17 amino acids. Complete variable domain (other parts from reference TRBV28 and TRBJ2-3): DVKVTQSSRYLVKRTGEKVFLECVQDMDHENMFWYRQDPGLGLRLIYFSYDVKMKEKGDIPEGYSVSREKKERFSLILESASTNQTSMYLCASSLPVRGLGTDTQYFGPGTRLTVL.

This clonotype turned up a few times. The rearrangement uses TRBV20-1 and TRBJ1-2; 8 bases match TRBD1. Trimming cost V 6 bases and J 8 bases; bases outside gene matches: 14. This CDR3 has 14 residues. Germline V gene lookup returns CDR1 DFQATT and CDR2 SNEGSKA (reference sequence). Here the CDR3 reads CSAPNRQGIDGYTF. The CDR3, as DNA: TGCAGTGCACCGAACAGACAGGGGATAGACGGCTACACCTTC.

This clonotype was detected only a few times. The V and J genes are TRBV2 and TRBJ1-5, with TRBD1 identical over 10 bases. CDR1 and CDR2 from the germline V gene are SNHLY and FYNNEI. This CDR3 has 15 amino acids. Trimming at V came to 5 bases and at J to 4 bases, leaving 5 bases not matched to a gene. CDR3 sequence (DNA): TGTGCCAGCAGTACGGGACAGGGGTTTAATCAGCCCCAGCATTTT. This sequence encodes CASSTGQGFNQPQHF.

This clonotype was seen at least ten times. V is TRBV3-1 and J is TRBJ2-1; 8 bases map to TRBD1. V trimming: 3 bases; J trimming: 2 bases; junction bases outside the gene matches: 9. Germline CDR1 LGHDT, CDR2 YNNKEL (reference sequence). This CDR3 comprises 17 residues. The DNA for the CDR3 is TGTGCCAGCAGCCAGTTGACCGGGACAGGAGCCTACAATGAGCAGTTCTTC. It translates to CASSQLTGTGAYNEQFF.

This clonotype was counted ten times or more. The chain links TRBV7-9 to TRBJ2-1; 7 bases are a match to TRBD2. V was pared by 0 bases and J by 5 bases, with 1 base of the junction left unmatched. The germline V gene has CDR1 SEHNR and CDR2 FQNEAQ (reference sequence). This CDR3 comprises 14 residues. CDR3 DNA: TGTGCCAGCAGCTTAGCGGGGGGGAACAATGAGCAGTTCTTC. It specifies CASSLAGGNNEQFF.